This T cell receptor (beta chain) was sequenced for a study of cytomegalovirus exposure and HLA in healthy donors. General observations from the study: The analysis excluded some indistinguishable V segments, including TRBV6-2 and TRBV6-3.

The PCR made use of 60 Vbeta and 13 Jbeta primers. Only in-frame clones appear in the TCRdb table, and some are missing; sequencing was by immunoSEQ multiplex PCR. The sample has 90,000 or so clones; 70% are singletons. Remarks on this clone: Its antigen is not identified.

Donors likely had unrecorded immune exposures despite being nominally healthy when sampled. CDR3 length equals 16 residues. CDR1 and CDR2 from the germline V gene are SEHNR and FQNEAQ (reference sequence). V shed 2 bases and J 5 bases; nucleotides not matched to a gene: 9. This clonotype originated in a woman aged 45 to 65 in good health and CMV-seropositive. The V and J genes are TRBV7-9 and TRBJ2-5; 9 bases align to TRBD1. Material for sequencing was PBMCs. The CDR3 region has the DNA TGTGCCAGCAGCTTAAATACAGGGGGCGTCAGGGAGACCCAGTACTTC. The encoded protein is CASSLNTGGVRETQYF. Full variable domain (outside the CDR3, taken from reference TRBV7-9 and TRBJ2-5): DTGVSQNPRHKITKRGQNVTFRCDPISEHNRLYWYRQTLGQGPEFLTYFQNEAQLEKSRLLSDRFSAERPKGSFSTLEIQRTEQGDSAMYLCASSLNTGGVRETQYFGPGTRLLVL.